One and the same sample provided the 20 T cell receptor beta chains below, sequenced in a study of T cells in Graves' hyperthyroidism and ophthalmopathy. Using RNA transcripts as the source, TCR beta CDR3 regions were amplified. An initial round of RT-PCR targeting the TCR CDR3 relied on the HTBI primer set. One entry per CDR3 protein, called by TCRdb with MiXCR from the multiplex PCR reads. The sample contains more than 350,000 distinct CDR3 sequences, more than 12% of which appear only once. The source material was blood. The receptors stem from a young woman with Graves' hyperthyroidism.

The V and J genes are TRBV9 and TRBJ2-1; perhaps TRBD2 as D (6 bases). The germline V gene encodes CDR1 SGDLS and CDR2 YYNGEE. The CDR3 has 17 amino acids. V was clipped by 0 bases and J by 0 bases, with 13 bases between them. The DNA for the CDR3 is TGTGCCAGCAGCGTAGAGCCAGCGGGCAGCTCCTACAATGAGCAGTTCTTC. This translates into CASSVEPAGSSYNEQFF.

This clonotype occurred many times. The rearrangement joins TRBV12-3 or TRBV12-4 to TRBJ1-4; D gene ambiguous. This CDR3 is 16 amino acids long. Trimming pared 6 bases from V and 0 bases from J, leaving 14 bases between. CDR3 bases: TGTGCCAGCAGCCCGGGCTACGGTACAACTAATGAAAAACTGTTTTTT. Translation gives CASSPGYGTTNEKLFF.

The chain combines TRBV6-1 with TRBJ2-4; D gene uncertain. Germline CDR1 is MNHNS and CDR2 is SASEGT. The V gene lost 3 bases and the J gene lost 6 bases, with 15 bases spanning the gap. The CDR3 contains 15 residues. The CDR3 spells CASSDQTVPPNIQYF. In DNA form, the CDR3 reads TGTGCCAGCAGTGACCAGACGGTCCCTCCAAACATTCAGTACTTC.

The rearrangement links TRBV10-3 to TRBJ2-5; a weak D match, TRBD1 (5 bases). This CDR3 has 11 amino acids. Germline CDR1 and CDR2: ENHRY and SYGVKD. V lost 6 bases and J 3 bases, leaving 5 bases between the germline ends. CDR3 in amino acids: CAIRTEETQYF. The CDR3 coding sequence is TGTGCCATCAGGACAGAAGAGACCCAGTACTTC.

In this sample, this clonotype turned up a few times. The chain recombines TRBV5-1 with TRBJ2-2; D is unresolved. The CDR3 is made up of 14 amino acids. Germline V gene sequence: CDR1 SGHRS, CDR2 YFSETQ. V was clipped by 2 bases and J by 7 bases, with 12 bases between them. Written as DNA, the CDR3 is TGCGCCAGCAGCTTCCGCGGAGTTGACGGGGAGCTGTTTTTT. The encoded protein is CASSFRGVDGELFF.

In this sample, this clonotype turned up many times. The chain has TRBV20-1 and TRBJ1-5; D ambiguous. Trimming pared 0 bases from V and 2 bases from J, leaving 11 bases between. Germline CDR1 and CDR2: DFQATT and SNEGSKA (reference sequence). The CDR3 sequence is 15 residues long. In nucleotides, the CDR3 is TGCAGTGCTAGAGATACTAGGGCAGGCAATCAGCCCCAGCATTTT. The encoded protein is CSARDTRAGNQPQHF.

This clonotype was recorded at least ten times. The chain links TRBV24-1 to TRBJ2-6; D possibly uses TRBD1 or TRBD2 (6 bases each). CDR1 KGHDR and CDR2 SFDVKD come from the germline V gene. Trimming stripped 7 bases from V and 2 bases from J, with 8 bases between. The CDR3 length is 14 residues. The CDR3 DNA sequence: TGTGCCACCAGCGGGGGCACTGGGGCCAACGTCCTGACTTTC. It translates to CATSGGTGANVLTF.

This clonotype has ten or more counts. The chain couples TRBV28 to TRBJ2-5; 10 positions agree with TRBD2. The CDR3 has 17 residues. V shed 3 bases and J 1 base; nucleotides not matched to a gene: 8. CDR1 is MDHEN, CDR2 SYDVKM, per germline. CDR3 protein: CASSFASSGRGQETQYF. In DNA form, the CDR3 reads TGTGCCAGCAGTTTTGCATCTAGCGGGAGAGGCCAAGAGACCCAGTACTTC.

The genes are TRBV6-9 and TRBJ2-5, with no clear D. CDR1 and CDR2 from the germline V gene are MNHGY and SVAAGI. Trimming removed 3 bases from V and 4 bases from J, with 15 bases in between. There are 15 residues in the CDR3. The CDR3 loop is CASSYRHEGGETQYF. The DNA of the CDR3 is TGTGCCAGCAGTTACCGGCATGAAGGCGGAGAGACCCAGTACTTC.

This chain uses TRBV5-5 with TRBJ2-2; perhaps TRBD1 as D (6 bases). Germline values: CDR1 SGHKS, CDR2 YYEKEE (reference sequence). Trimming took 4 bases from V and 3 from J, leaving 13 bases between them. The CDR3 runs 15 residues. CDR3 loop: CASSTHRVHTGELFF. The CDR3 DNA sequence: TGTGCCAGCAGCACCCACAGGGTTCACACCGGGGAGCTGTTTTTT. The full variable domain, with the rest looked up from reference TRBV5-5 and TRBJ2-2, is DAGVTQSPTHLIKTRGQQVTLRCSPISGHKSVSWYQQVLGQGPQFIFQYYEKEERGRGNFPDRFSARQFPNYSSELNVNALLLGDSALYLCASSTHRVHTGELFFGEGSRLTVL.

This clonotype came up many times. This sequence joins TRBV20-1 and TRBJ2-5; 9 nucleotides align to TRBD1. The V and J ends lost 7 bases and 4 bases, in that order; junction bases with no gene match: 10. The V gene's germline CDR1 is DFQATT and CDR2 SNEGSKA (reference sequence). The length of the CDR3 is 14 residues. In DNA form, the CDR3 reads TGCAGTGGGCGGCCGGGACAGGGTTTAGAGACCCAGTACTTC. Translated: CSGRPGQGLETQYF.

This clonotype was seen at least ten times. The rearrangement uses TRBV3-1 and TRBJ2-1, with TRBD2 matching 14 bases. Trimming removed 4 bases from V and 10 bases from J; junction bases left unmatched: 6. This CDR3 spans 15 amino acids. From germline, CDR1 is LGHDT and CDR2 YNNKEL (reference sequence). The CDR3 DNA sequence: TGTGCCAGCAGCCTGGGACTAGCGGGAGCGAAGGAGCAGTTCTTC. It yields the protein CASSLGLAGAKEQFF.

This clonotype was seen at least ten times. CDR3 nucleotides: TGTGCCAGCAGTGAATGGCAGACACCCGATTCATATAGCAATCAGCCCCAGCATTTT. Amino acids: CASSEWQTPDSYSNQPQHF. V is TRBV2 and J is TRBJ1-5, with unresolved D. The CDR3 sequence is 19 residues long. Germline-derived CDR1 and CDR2 are SNHLY and FYNNEI. Trimming removed 2 bases at V and 0 bases at J, with 20 bases between.

This clonotype showed up just a few times. The chain carries TRBV20-1 and TRBJ2-1, with 8 positions matching TRBD2. In germline, CDR1 is DFQATT, CDR2 SNEGSKA (reference sequence). The CDR3 is 15 residues long. V gave up 2 bases and J gave up 7 bases; unmatched junction bases: 10. CDR3 sequence (DNA): TGCAGTGCTAGAAGGACTAGCAGCTTTGGGAATGAGCAGTTCTTC. It is translated as CSARRTSSFGNEQFF.

This clonotype appeared many times. The chain uses TRBV3-1 and TRBJ1-5; D may be TRBD1 (5 bases). Germline V gene data show CDR1 as LGHDT and CDR2 as YNNKEL (reference sequence). The ends were cut back, 4 bases at V and 5 bases at J, with 12 bases in the middle. The CDR3 has 14 amino acids. CDR3 in amino acids: CASSLSGTYQPQHF. CDR3 nucleotides: TGTGCCAGCAGCCTGTCAGGGACGTATCAGCCCCAGCATTTT.

In this sample, this clonotype turned up many times. The chain carries TRBV7-3 and TRBJ2-3, with no clear D. The length of the CDR3 is 13 residues. V lost 6 bases and J lost 1, with 8 bases in between. Germline V lookup: CDR1 SGHTA, CDR2 FQGTGA. The CDR3 DNA is TGTGCCAGCAGTTTATCAGGCACAGATACGCAGTATTTT. As protein: CASSLSGTDTQYF.

This clonotype was seen a handful of times. The chain couples TRBV2 to TRBJ1-2; a weak D match, TRBD1 (5 bases). Germline V CDR1 and CDR2: SNHLY, FYNNEI. This CDR3 region has 13 residues. Trimming left V 4 bases short and J 3 bases short, with 9 bases between. This CDR3 reads CASSVRDYYGYTF. CDR3 in DNA: TGTGCCAGCAGTGTCAGGGATTACTATGGCTACACCTTC.

This clonotype was detected a few times. This chain uses TRBV9 with TRBJ2-5, with D possibly matching TRBD1 (5 bases). Germline V CDR1 and CDR2: SGDLS, YYNGEE. With 4 bases removed from V and 5 bases from J, the gap between germline ends came to 18 bases. There are 15 residues in the CDR3. CDR3 DNA sequence: TGTGCCAGCAGCACCTTCCAGGGATTCATGGAGACCCAGTACTTC. Its protein product is CASSTFQGFMETQYF.

This clonotype was observed at least ten times. The chain recombines TRBV4-1 with TRBJ2-5; the match to TRBD2 covers 13 bases. From germline, CDR1 is MGHRA and CDR2 YSYEKL. This CDR3 region has 16 residues. V lost 1 base and J lost 2; bases outside the gene matches: 1. The chain's CDR3 is CASSQVGLAGQETQYF. CDR3 DNA sequence: TGCGCCAGCAGCCAAGTGGGACTAGCGGGACAAGAGACCCAGTACTTC.

The table lists this clonotype with a few counts. V and J are TRBV15 and TRBJ1-1; 12 nucleotides match TRBD1. Germline V gives CDR1 LNHNV, CDR2 YYDKDF (reference sequence). V dropped 1 base and J dropped 5; count of bases not matched to a gene: 5. The CDR3 extends over 16 amino acids. The DNA for the CDR3 is TGTGCCACCAGCAGAGGGGACAGGGGGCACGGAACTGAAGCTTTCTTT. It codes for CATSRGDRGHGTEAFF.